This T cell receptor beta chain was recorded in a study of blood T cell repertoires in COVID-19. Study details: Collection of acute and convalescent COVID-19 samples took place in the United States, Italy and Spain. PBMCs, B-cell-depleted T cells, or T cells provided the cDNA or gDNA that made up the material.

The protocol was immunoSEQ multiplex PCR, while the TCRdb copy is restricted to in-frame clones and leaves out a portion. The data contain roughly 250,000 clones, roughly 82% of them singletons. The CDR3 has 17 residues. Germline CDR1 reads LNHNV; CDR2 reads YYDKDF (reference sequence). V was pared by 7 bases and J by 3 bases, with 24 bases between. The chain is built from TRBV15 and TRBJ1-1; D remains unclear. The receptor comes from an elderly woman with active or convalescent COVID-19. The sequenced material came from peripheral blood. CDR3: CATNSGRGSRRDTEAFF. CDR3 bases: TGTGCCACCAATTCAGGTCGGGGTTCGCGACGGGACACTGAAGCTTTCTTT. Complete variable domain (other parts from reference TRBV15 and TRBJ1-1): DAMVIQNPRYQVTQFGKPVTLSCSQTLNHNVMYWYQQKSSQAPKLLFHYYDKDFNNEADTPDNFQSRRPNTSFCFLDIRSPGLGDTAMYLCATNSGRGSRRDTEAFFGQGTRLTVV.